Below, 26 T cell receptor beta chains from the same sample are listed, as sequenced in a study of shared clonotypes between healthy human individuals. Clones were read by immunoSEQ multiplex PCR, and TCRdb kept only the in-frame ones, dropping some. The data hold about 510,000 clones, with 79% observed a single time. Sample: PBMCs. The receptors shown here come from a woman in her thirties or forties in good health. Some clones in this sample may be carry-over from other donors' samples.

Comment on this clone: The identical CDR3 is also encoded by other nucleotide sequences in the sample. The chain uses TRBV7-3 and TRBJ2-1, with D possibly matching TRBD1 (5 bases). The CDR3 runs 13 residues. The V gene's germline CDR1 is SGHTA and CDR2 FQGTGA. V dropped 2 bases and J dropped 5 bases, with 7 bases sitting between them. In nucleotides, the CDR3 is TGTGCCAGCAGCTTAGCCAGGGACAATGAGCAGTTCTTC. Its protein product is CASSLARDNEQFF.

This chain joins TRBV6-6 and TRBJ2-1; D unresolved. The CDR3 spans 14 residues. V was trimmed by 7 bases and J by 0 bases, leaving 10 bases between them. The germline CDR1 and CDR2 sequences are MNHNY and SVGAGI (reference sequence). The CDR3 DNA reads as TGTGCCAGCAATCTGTGGGGCTCCTACAATGAGCAGTTCTTC. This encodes CASNLWGSYNEQFF.

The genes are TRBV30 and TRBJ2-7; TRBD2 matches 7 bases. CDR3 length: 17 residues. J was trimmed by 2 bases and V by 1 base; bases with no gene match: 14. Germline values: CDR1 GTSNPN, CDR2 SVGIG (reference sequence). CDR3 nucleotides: TGTGCCTGGAGTGCCGGAGTGACCAGCGGGACCCCCTACGAGCAGTACTTC. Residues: CAWSAGVTSGTPYEQYF.

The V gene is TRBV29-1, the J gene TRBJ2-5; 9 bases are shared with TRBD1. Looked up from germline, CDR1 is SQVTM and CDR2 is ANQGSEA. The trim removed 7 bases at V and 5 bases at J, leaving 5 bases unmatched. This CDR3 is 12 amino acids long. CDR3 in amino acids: CSAGTGRETQYF. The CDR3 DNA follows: TGCAGCGCTGGGACAGGGAGGGAGACCCAGTACTTC.

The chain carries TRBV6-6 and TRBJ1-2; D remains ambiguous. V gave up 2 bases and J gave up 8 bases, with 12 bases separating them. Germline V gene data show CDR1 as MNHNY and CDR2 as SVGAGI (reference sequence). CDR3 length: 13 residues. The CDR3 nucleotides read TGTGCCAGCAGTTACGACCGAGTTTTAGGCTACACCTTC. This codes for CASSYDRVLGYTF.

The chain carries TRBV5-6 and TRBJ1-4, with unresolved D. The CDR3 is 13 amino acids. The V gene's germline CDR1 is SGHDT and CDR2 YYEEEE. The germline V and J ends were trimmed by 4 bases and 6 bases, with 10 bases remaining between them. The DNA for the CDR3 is TGTGCCAGCAGCACTGCCTTATATGAAAAACTGTTTTTT. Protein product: CASSTALYEKLFF.

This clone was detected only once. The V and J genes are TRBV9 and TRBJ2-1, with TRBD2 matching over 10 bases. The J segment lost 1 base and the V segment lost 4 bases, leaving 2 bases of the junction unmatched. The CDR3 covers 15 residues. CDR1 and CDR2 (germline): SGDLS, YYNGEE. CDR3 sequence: CASSRLAGSYNEQFF. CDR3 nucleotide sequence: TGTGCCAGCAGCCGACTAGCGGGTTCCTACAATGAGCAGTTCTTC.

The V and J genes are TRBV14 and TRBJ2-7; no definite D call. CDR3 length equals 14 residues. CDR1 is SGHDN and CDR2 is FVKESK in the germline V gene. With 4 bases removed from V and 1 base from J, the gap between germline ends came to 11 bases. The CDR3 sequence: CASSRRLGSYEQYF. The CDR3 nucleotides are TGTGCCAGCAGCCGCCGACTCGGGTCCTACGAGCAGTACTTC.

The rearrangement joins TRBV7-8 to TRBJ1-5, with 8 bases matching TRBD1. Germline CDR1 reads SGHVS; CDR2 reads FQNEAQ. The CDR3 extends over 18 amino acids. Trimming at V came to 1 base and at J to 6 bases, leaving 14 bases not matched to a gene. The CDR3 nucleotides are TGTGCCAGCAGCTTAGGCGGCGGGGGGACAGGAGGTTCTCAGCCCCAGCATTTT. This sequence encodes CASSLGGGGTGGSQPQHF.

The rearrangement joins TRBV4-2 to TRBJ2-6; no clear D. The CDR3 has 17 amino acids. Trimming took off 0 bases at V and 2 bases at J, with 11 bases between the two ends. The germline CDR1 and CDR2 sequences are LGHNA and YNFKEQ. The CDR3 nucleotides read TGTGCCAGCAGCCAAGATTGGGAAGGAACTGGGGCCAACGTCCTGACTTTC. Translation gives CASSQDWEGTGANVLTF.

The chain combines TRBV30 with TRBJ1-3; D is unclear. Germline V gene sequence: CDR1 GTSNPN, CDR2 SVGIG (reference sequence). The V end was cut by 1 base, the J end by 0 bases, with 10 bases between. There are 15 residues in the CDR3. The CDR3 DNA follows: TGTGCCTGGAGTGCCGAATGGGGCTCTGGAAACACCATATATTTT. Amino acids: CAWSAEWGSGNTIYF.

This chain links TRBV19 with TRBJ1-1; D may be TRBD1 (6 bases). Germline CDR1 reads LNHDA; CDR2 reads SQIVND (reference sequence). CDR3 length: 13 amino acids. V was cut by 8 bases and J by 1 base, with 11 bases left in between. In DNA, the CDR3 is TGTGCCAGTGGAGGACAGAAGAACACTGAAGCTTTCTTT. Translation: CASGGQKNTEAFF. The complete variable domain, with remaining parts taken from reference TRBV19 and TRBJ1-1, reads DGGITQSPKYLFRKEGQNVTLSCEQNLNHDAMYWYRQDPGQGLRLIYYSQIVNDFQKGDIAEGYSVSREKKESFPLTVTSAQKNPTAFYLCASGGQKNTEAFFGQGTRLTVV.

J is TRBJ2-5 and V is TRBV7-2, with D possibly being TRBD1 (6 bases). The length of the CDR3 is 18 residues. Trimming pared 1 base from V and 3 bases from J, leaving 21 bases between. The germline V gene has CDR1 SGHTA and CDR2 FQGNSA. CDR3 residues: CASSLVIWGRVFEETQYF. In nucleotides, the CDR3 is TGTGCCAGCAGCTTAGTCATCTGGGGGCGGGTTTTTGAAGAGACCCAGTACTTC. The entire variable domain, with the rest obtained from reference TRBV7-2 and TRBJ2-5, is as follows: GAGVSQSPSNKVTEKGKDVELRCDPISGHTALYWYRQSLGQGLEFLIYFQGNSAPDKSGLPSDRFSAERTGGSVSTLTIQRTQQEDSAVYLCASSLVIWGRVFEETQYFGPGTRLLVL.

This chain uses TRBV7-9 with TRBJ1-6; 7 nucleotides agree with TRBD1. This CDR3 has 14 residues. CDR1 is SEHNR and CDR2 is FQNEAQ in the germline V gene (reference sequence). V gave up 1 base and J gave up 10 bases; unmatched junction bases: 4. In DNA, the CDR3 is TGTGCCAGCAGCTTAGGACAGGGCGAGTCACCCCTCCACTTT. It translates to CASSLGQGESPLHF.

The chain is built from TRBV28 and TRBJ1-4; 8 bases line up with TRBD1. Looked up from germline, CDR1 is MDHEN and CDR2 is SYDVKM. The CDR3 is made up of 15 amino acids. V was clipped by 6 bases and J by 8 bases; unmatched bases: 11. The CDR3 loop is CASSPAGGGREKLFF. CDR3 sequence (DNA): TGTGCCAGCAGCCCAGCAGGGGGCGGACGCGAAAAACTGTTTTTT.

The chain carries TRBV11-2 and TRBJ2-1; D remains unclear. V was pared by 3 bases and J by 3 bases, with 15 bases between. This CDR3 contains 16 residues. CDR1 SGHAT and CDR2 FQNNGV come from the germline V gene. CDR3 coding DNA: TGTGCCAGCAGCTTGCTTAGCCGGTCAAGCTACAATGAGCAGTTCTTC. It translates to CASSLLSRSSYNEQFF.

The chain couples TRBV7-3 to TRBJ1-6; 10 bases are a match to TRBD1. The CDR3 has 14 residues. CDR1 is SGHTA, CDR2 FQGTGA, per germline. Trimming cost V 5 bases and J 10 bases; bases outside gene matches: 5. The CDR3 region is CASSLGTGDSPLHF. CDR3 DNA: TGTGCCAGCAGCCTCGGGACAGGGGACTCACCCCTCCACTTT.

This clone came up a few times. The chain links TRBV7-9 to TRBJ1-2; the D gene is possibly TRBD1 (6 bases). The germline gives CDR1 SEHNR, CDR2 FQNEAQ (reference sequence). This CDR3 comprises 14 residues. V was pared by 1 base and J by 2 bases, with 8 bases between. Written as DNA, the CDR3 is TGTGCCAGCAGCTTAGGGACAGCGAACTATGGCTACACCTTC. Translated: CASSLGTANYGYTF.

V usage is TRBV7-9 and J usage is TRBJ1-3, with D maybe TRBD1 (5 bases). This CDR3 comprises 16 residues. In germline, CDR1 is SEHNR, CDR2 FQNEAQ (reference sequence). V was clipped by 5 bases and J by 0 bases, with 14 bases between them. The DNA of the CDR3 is TGTGCCAGCAGCCCCGTTGGGACCCGCTCTGGAAACACCATATATTTT. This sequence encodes CASSPVGTRSGNTIYF.

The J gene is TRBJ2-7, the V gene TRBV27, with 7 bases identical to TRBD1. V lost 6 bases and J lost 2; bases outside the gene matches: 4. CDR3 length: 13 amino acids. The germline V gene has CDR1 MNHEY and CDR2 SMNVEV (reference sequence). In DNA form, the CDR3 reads TGTGCCAGCAGGACAGGGTTGGCCTACGAGCAGTACTTC. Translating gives CASRTGLAYEQYF.

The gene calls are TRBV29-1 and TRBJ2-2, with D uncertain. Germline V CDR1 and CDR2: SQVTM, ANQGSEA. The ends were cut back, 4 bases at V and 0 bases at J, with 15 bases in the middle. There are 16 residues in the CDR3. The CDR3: CSVAKGGGANTGELFF. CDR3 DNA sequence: TGCAGCGTTGCAAAGGGTGGTGGAGCGAACACCGGGGAGCTGTTTTTT.

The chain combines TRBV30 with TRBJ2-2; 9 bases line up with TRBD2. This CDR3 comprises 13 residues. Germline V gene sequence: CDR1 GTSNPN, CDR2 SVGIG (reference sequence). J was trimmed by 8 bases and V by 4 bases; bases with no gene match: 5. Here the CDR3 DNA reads TGTGCCTGGACGGCTAGCGGGATGGGGGAGCTGTTTTTT. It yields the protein CAWTASGMGELFF. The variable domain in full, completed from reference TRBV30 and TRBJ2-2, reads SQTIHQWPATLVQPVGSPLSLECTVEGTSNPNLYWYRQAAGRGLQLLFYSVGIGQISSEVPQNLSASRPQDRQFILSSKKLLLSDSGFYLCAWTASGMGELFFGEGSRLTVL.

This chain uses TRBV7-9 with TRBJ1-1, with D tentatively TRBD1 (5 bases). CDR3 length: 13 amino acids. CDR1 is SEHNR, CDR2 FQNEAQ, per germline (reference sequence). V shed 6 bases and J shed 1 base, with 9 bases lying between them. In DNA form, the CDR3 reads TGTGCCAGCAGGAAAAGGGGGAACACTGAAGCTTTCTTT. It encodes CASRKRGNTEAFF.

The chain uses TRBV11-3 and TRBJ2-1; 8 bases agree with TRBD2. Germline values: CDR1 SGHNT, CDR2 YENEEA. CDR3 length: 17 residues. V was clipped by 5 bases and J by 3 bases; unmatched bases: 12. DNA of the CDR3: TGTGCCAGCAGCCTCCGGCGGGAGGCTAGCGGCTACAATGAGCAGTTCTTC. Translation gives CASSLRREASGYNEQFF.

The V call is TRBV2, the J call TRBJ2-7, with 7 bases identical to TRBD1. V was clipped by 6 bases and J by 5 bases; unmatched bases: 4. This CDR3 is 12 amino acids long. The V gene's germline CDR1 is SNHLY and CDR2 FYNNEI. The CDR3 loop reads CASRGDRNEQYF. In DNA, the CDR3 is TGTGCCAGCAGGGGGGACAGAAACGAGCAGTACTTC.

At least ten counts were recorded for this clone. The CDR3 DNA follows: TGTGCCGGGACTAGCCGGAGGGACATTCAGTACTTC. Protein product: CAGTSRRDIQYF. The chain couples TRBV2 to TRBJ2-4; TRBD2 aligns across 9 bases. J gave up 8 bases and V 11 bases, and 7 bases lay outside the gene matches. The CDR3 sequence is 12 residues long. CDR1 is SNHLY, CDR2 FYNNEI, per germline.